This note documents a single T cell receptor (beta chain) sequence. This specimen belongs to a study of long-term antiretroviral therapy in people with HIV. V was cut by 2 bases and J by 0 bases, with 15 bases left in between. This CDR3 is 16 amino acids long. Germline lookup yields CDR1 GTSNPN and CDR2 SVGIG (reference sequence). They ran version v3.0 of the immunoSEQ assay at survey level. TCRdb's table, derived via immunoSEQ multiplex PCR, lists solely in-frame clones and lacks some. The sample shows tens of thousands of clones, about 95% of them seen only once. All participants with HIV were treated in the United States.

The V gene is TRBV30, the J gene TRBJ2-3; unclear D gene. The sample here was unsorted PBMCs, taken 3.7 years after starting antiretroviral therapy. This sequence originates from a woman aged 50 to 60 with HIV. In DNA, the CDR3 is TGTGCCTGGAGTAAAGACTGGAGTACTAGCACAGATACGCAGTATTTT. It yields the protein CAWSKDWSTSTDTQYF.